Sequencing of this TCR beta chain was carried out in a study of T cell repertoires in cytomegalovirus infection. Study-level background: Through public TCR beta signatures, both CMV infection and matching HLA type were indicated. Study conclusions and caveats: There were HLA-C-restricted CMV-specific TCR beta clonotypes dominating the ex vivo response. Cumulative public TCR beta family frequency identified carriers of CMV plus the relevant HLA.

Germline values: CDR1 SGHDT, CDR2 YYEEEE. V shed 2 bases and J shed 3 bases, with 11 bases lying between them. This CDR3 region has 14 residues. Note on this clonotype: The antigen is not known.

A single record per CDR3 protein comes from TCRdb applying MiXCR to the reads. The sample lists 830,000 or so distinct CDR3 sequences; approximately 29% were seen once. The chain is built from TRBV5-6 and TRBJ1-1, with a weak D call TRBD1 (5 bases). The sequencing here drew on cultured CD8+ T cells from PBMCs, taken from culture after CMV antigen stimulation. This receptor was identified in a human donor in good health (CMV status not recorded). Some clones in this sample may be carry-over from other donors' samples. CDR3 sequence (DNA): TGTGCCAGCAGCTTCTGGGGACGGTACACTGAAGCTTTCTTT. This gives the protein CASSFWGRYTEAFF.